A selection of T cell receptor beta chains follows, all from one sample in a study of response to subunit inactivated influenza vaccine. A single record per CDR3 protein comes from TCRdb applying MiXCR to the RT-PCR reads. The sample holds about 540,000 distinct CDR3 sequences, under 30% seen once. The sample also formed part of further work on T cells expressing NK-cell markers.

The source material was CD4+ T cells sorted from PBMCs, sampled approximately 12 days after vaccination. The receptors derive from a man aged 45 to 65 who received an inactivated influenza vaccine. Both conserved end residues are part of each CDR3. The order of the fields is V gene, J gene, D gene, CDR3 protein. The D gene is left open where the match is weak.

>TRBV24-1|TRBJ2-3|NA
CATSTEYTDTQYF
>TRBV7-2|TRBJ2-1|TRBD2
CASSLASGTAYNEQFF
>TRBV20-1|TRBJ1-1|NA
CSARDSTPGKNEAFF
>TRBV5-6|TRBJ1-1|NA
CASRYRVSNTEAFF
>TRBV15|TRBJ2-7|NA
CATSRAGYEQYF
>TRBV25-1|TRBJ2-1|NA
CASSETGFSRNEQFF
>TRBV19|TRBJ2-7|TRBD2
CASGRDYANEQYF
>TRBV5-1|TRBJ2-2|TRBD1
CASSSGQANTGELFF
>TRBV12-3/TRBV12-4|TRBJ1-1|NA
CASSSGGGWTEAFF
>TRBV5-1|TRBJ2-7|NA
CASSLASNYEQYF
>TRBV20-1|TRBJ1-4|TRBD1
CSAIGDRVEKLFF
>TRBV7-9|TRBJ2-2|TRBD1
CASSQKTGWSGELFF
>TRBV12-3/TRBV12-4|TRBJ2-1|NA
CASSLGARNSIYNEQFF
>TRBV4-1|TRBJ2-2|TRBD2
CASSQGSGGTGELFF
>TRBV7-3|TRBJ2-1|NA
CASSPGVLNEQFF
>TRBV28|TRBJ1-1|NA
CASSWGRPNTEAFF
>TRBV28|TRBJ2-2|TRBD2
CASLSGRATGELFF
>TRBV20-1|TRBJ2-1|NA
CSARGGSRESNSYNEQFF
>TRBV9|TRBJ1-5|NA
CASSVNEYQPQHF
>TRBV28|TRBJ1-2|NA
CASSLMAGPYGYTF
>TRBV27|TRBJ2-2|TRBD2
CASSPGSRGVTGELFF
>TRBV27|TRBJ2-7|NA
CASSPGAGAYEQYF
>TRBV7-9|TRBJ2-2|NA
CASSPPGELFF
>TRBV7-2|TRBJ2-1|TRBD2
CASSFTSGRADNEQFF
>TRBV5-1|TRBJ2-2|NA
CASSLAGWNTGELFF
>TRBV10-3|TRBJ2-1|TRBD2
CAISVSGSDSSYNEQFF
>TRBV5-1|TRBJ2-2|NA
CASSPSRGIRTGELFF
>TRBV5-6|TRBJ2-3|TRBD2
CASSLVASGTPEPTDTQYF
>TRBV6-1|TRBJ1-5|NA
CASSGGNLFRPQHF
>TRBV9|TRBJ2-1|NA
CASRVGDSYNEQFF
>TRBV11-2|TRBJ2-1|NA
CASSLGVSVNEQFF
>TRBV7-3|TRBJ2-1|NA
CASSSGGSGTTYNEQFF
>TRBV5-6|TRBJ2-2|TRBD2
CASSLVMTSGPTPNTGELFF
>TRBV6-2/TRBV6-3|TRBJ1-5|TRBD1
CASSPQAGTGNQPQHF
>TRBV6-2/TRBV6-3|TRBJ1-5|TRBD1
CASSRLDRENQPQHF